Below are 6 T cell receptor beta chains sequenced from a single sample in a study of Ad26.COV2.S vaccination and SARS-CoV-2 variants. Data came from immunoSEQ multiplex PCR; TCRdb stores just in-frame clones and leaves some out. The data hold around 450,000 clones, with roughly 89% observed a single time. Sample treatment: some 20 received Ad26.COV2.S at low or high dose, single or two shots; roughly five received placebo; per-sample allocation not given. Samples came from day 63 after the first vaccine or placebo injection. The input for sequencing was peripheral blood, taken in a trial of Ad26.COV2.S vaccine versus placebo. These receptors were obtained from a person between 18 and 60 years old who received the Ad26.COV2.S COVID-19 vaccine or a placebo.

This chain connects TRBV7-9 to TRBJ2-1; 8 positions match TRBD2. Trimming at V came to 2 bases and at J to 7 bases, leaving 10 bases not matched to a gene. This CDR3 is 16 amino acids long. The germline V gene encodes CDR1 SEHNR and CDR2 FQNEAQ (reference sequence). CDR3 in DNA: TGTGCCAGCAGCTTAATCTGGAGCAGCGGGGGTAATGAGCAGTTCTTC. Translated, it gives CASSLIWSSGGNEQFF.

CDR3 amino acids: CASSLGRPGELFF. DNA of the CDR3: TGTGCCAGCAGCTTAGGGCGGCCCGGGGAGCTGTTTTTT. The chain is built from TRBV11-2 and TRBJ2-2; D remains unclear. CDR1 is SGHAT, CDR2 FQNNGV, per germline. The CDR3 length is 13 residues. V lost 1 base and J 6 bases, leaving 6 bases between the germline ends.

The genes are TRBV6-5 and TRBJ1-6; D is undetermined. V shed 6 bases and J shed 8 bases, with 17 bases lying between them. This CDR3 contains 15 residues. In germline, CDR1 is MNHEY, CDR2 SVGAGI. Here the CDR3 reads CASRMDELWDSPLHF. Here the CDR3 DNA reads TGTGCCAGCAGGATGGACGAGCTCTGGGATTCACCCCTCCACTTT.

This chain connects TRBV2 to TRBJ2-3, with D perhaps matching TRBD2 (5 bases). This CDR3 is built from 12 residues. In germline, CDR1 is SNHLY, CDR2 FYNNEI. Trimming cost V 7 bases and J 5 bases, with 10 bases left between them. The CDR3 region is CASNRLQDTQYF. Written as DNA, the CDR3 is TGTGCCAGCAATCGACTACAAGATACGCAGTATTTT.

The chain employs TRBV18 and TRBJ1-1; 8 positions agree with TRBD1. Germline CDR1 reads KGHSH; CDR2 reads LQKENI. V trimming: 1 base; J trimming: 5 bases; junction bases outside the gene matches: 6. The CDR3 is 15 residues long. The CDR3 DNA reads TGTGCCAGCTCACCACTTCAGGGGGCAGGAACTGAAGCTTTCTTT. It is translated as CASSPLQGAGTEAFF.

CDR3 residues: CASSTLGGRSTEAFF. The CDR3 DNA reads TGTGCCAGCAGCACCCTTGGGGGACGATCCACTGAAGCTTTCTTT. The rearrangement uses TRBV11-2 and TRBJ1-1; a possible D gene is TRBD1 (5 bases). The CDR3 spans 15 residues. Germline V lookup: CDR1 SGHAT, CDR2 FQNNGV. V lost 5 bases, J lost 4 bases, and 17 bases lay in between. Using reference TRBV11-2 and TRBJ1-1 for the parts outside the CDR3, the full variable domain is EAGVAQSPRYKIIEKRQSVAFWCNPISGHATLYWYQQILGQGPKLLIQFQNNGVVDDSQLPKDRFSAERLKGVDSTLKIQPAKLEDSAVYLCASSTLGGRSTEAFFGQGTRLTVV.